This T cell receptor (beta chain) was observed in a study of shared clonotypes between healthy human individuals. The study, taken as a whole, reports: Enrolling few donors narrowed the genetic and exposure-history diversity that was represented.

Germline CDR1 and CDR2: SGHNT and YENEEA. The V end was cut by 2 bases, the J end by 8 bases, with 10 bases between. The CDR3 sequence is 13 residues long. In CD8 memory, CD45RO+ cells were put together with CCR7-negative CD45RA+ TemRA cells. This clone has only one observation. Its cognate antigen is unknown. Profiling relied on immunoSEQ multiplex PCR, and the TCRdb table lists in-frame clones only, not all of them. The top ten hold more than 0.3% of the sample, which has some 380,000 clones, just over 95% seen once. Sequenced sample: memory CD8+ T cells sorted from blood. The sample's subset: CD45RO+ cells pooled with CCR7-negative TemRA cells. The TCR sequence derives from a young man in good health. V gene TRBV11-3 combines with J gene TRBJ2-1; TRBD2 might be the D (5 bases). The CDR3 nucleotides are TGTGCCAGCAGCTTAACCGAGCGGCATGAGCAGTTCTTC. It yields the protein CASSLTERHEQFF.